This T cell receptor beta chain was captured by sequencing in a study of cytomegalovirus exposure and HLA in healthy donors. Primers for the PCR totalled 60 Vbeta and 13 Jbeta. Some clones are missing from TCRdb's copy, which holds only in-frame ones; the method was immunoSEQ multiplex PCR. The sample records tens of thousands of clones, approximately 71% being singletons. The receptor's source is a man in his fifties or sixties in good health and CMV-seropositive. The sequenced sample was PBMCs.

CDR3 DNA: TGTGCCAGCACCAGGGACAGGAGATTCTACGAGCAGTACTTC. Its protein product is CASTRDRRFYEQYF. The rearrangement joins TRBV6-1 to TRBJ2-7, with 8 bases matching TRBD1. The CDR3 consists of 14 residues. V lost 7 bases to trimming and J lost 3 bases; unmatched junction nucleotides: 8. Germline V gene data show CDR1 as MNHNS and CDR2 as SASEGT.